This T cell receptor (beta chain) originates from a study of shared clonotypes between healthy human individuals. Study as a whole: A few men and two women, aged 18 to 49, were donors. The study, taken as a whole, reports: Researchers sampled blood only, noting tissue repertoires likely differ.

Produced via immunoSEQ multiplex PCR; TCRdb's table is partial and in-frame only. The sample holds over 1.5 million clones; 95% to 99% are singletons and the top ten take approximately 0.44%. Participating donors were healthy, HIV-negative adults free of recent acute infections or vaccinations. This clone was seen only a few times. Its target is not known. Sequencing was performed on naive CD4+ T cells sorted from blood. Subset: CD45RA+ positively selected. The clonotype comes from a man younger than 45 in good health.

The CDR3 coding sequence is TGTGCCAGCAGCCAATCGACGAACATGAACACTGAAGCTTTCTTT. Protein product: CASSQSTNMNTEAFF. This sequence joins TRBV16 and TRBJ1-1, with unresolved D. Germline V gene lookup returns CDR1 KGHSY and CDR2 FQNENV. This CDR3 is 15 amino acids long. V was trimmed by 0 bases and J by 0 bases, leaving 8 bases between them. The whole variable domain, remainder taken from reference TRBV16 and TRBJ1-1, is GEEVAQTPKHLVRGEGQKAKLYCAPIKGHSYVFWYQQVLKNEFKFLISFQNENVFDETGMPKERFSAKCLPNSPCSLEIQATKLEDSAVYFCASSQSTNMNTEAFFGQGTRLTVV.